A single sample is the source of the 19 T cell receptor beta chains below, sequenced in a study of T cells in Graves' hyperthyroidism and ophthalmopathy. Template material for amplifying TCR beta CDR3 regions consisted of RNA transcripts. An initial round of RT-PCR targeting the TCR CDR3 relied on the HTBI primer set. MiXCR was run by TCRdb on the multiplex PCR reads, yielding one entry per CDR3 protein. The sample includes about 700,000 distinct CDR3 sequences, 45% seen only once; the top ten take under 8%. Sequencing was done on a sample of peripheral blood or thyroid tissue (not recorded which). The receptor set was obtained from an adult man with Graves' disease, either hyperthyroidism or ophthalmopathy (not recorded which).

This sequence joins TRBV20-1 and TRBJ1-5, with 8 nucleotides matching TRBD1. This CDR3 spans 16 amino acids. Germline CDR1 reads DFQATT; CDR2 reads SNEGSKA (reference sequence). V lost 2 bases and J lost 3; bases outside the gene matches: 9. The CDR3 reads CSARTQGALSNQPQHF. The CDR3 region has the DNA TGCAGTGCTAGAACCCAGGGGGCCCTATCCAATCAGCCCCAGCATTTT.

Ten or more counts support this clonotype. In nucleotides, the CDR3 is TGCAGCGTTTCCCCTGGCTACACCTTC. Translating gives CSVSPGYTF. The chain is built from TRBV29-1 and TRBJ1-2; no definite D call. Germline V lookup: CDR1 SQVTM, CDR2 ANQGSEA. Trimming left V 5 bases short and J 7 bases short, with 5 bases between. The CDR3 is 9 residues long.

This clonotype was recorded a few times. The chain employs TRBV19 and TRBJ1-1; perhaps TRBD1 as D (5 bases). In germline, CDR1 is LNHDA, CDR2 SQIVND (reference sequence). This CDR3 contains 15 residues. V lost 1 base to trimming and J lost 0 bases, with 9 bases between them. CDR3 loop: CASSIGDVMNTEAFF. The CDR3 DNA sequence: TGTGCCAGTAGTATAGGGGACGTAATGAACACTGAAGCTTTCTTT.

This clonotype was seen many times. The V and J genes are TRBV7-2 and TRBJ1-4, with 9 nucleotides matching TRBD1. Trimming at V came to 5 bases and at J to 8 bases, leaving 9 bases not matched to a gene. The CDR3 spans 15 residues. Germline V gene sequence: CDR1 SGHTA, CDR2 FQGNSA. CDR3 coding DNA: TGTGCCAGCAGCACCGCGGGACAGGGAGGGGAAAAACTGTTTTTT. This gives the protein CASSTAGQGGEKLFF. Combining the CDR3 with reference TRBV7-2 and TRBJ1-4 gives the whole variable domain GAGVSQSPSNKVTEKGKDVELRCDPISGHTALYWYRQSLGQGLEFLIYFQGNSAPDKSGLPSDRFSAERTGGSVSTLTIQRTQQEDSAVYLCASSTAGQGGEKLFFGSGTQLSVL.

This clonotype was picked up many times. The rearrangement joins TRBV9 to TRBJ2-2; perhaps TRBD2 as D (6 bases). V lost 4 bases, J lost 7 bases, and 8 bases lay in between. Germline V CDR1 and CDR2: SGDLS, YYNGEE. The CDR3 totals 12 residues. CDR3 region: CASSLGLGELFF. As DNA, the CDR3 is TGTGCCAGCAGCTTGGGACTCGGGGAGCTGTTTTTT.

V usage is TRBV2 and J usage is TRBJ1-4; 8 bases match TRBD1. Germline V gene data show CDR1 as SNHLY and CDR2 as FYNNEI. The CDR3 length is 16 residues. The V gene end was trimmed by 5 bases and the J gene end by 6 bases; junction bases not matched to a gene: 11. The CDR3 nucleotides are TGTGCCAGCAGTCTGCACAGAGACAGGGGCGATGAAAAACTGTTTTTT. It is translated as CASSLHRDRGDEKLFF.

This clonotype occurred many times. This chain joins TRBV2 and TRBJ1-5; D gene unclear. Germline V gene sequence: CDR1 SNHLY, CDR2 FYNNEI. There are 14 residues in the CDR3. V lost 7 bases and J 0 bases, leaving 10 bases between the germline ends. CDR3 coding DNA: TGTGCCAGCAAATTCGGGAATAGCAATCAGCCCCAGCATTTT. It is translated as CASKFGNSNQPQHF.

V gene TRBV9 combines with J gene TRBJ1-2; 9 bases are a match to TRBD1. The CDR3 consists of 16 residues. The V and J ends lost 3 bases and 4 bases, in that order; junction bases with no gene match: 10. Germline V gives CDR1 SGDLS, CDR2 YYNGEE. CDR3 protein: CASSASGTGNRYGYTF. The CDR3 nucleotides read TGTGCCAGCAGCGCCTCCGGGACAGGGAATCGCTATGGCTACACCTTC.

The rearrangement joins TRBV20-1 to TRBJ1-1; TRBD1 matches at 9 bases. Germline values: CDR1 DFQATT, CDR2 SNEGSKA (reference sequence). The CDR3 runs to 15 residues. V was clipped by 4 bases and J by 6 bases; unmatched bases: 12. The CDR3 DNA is TGCAGTGCTATTGACTTGGGACAGGGCTCCGCTGAAGCTTTCTTT. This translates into CSAIDLGQGSAEAFF.

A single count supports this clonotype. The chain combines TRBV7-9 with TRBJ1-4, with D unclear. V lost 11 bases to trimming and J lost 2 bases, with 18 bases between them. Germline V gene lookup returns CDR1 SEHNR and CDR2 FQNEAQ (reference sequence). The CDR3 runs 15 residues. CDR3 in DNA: TGTGCCTGCCCCCTCCGCCGGGGTACTAATGAAAAACTGTTTTTT. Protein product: CACPLRRGTNEKLFF.

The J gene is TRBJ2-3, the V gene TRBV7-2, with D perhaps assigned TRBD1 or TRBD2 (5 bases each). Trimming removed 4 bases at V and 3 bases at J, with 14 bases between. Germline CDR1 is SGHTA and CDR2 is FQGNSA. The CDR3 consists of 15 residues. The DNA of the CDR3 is TGTGCCAGCAGCTCCCCGAGGGACGGGACAGATACGCAGTATTTT. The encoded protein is CASSSPRDGTDTQYF.

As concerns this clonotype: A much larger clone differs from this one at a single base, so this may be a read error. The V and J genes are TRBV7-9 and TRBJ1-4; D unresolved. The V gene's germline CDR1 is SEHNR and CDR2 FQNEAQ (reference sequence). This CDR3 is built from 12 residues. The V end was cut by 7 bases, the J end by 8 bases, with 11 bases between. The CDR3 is CASTFLGEKLFF. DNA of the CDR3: TGTGCCAGCACCTTCCTCGGAGAAAAACTGTTTTTT.

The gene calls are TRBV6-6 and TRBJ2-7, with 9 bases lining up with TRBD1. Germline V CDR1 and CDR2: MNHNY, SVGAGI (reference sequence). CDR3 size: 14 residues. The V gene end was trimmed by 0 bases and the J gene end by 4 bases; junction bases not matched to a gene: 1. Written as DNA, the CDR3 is TGTGCCAGCAGTTACTCCGGGACAGGGTACGAGCAGTACTTC. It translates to CASSYSGTGYEQYF.

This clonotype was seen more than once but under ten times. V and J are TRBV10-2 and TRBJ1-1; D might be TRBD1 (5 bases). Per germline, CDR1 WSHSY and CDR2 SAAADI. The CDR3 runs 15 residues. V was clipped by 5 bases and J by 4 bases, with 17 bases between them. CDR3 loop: CASSLTHRMGTEAFF. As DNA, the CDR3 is TGCGCCAGCAGTTTAACCCACAGGATGGGCACTGAAGCTTTCTTT.

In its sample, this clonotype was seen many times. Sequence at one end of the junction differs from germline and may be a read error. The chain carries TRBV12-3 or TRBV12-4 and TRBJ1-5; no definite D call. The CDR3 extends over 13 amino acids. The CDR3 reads CASSLVDNQPQHF. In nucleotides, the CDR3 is TGTGCCAGCAGCTTAGTGGACAATCAGCCCCAGCATTTT.

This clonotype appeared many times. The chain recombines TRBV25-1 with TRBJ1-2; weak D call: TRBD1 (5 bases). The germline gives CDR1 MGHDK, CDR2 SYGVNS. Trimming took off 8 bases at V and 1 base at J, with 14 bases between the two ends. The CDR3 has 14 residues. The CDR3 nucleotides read TGTGCCAGCTTGGGTGCGGGGGGTAACTATGGCTACACCTTC. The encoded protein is CASLGAGGNYGYTF.

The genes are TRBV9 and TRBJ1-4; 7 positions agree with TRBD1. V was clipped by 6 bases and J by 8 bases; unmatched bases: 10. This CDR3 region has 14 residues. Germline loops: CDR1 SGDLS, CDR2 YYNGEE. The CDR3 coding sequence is TGTGCCAGCACCTCGACAGGGTCGTCCGAAAAACTGTTTTTT. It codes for CASTSTGSSEKLFF.

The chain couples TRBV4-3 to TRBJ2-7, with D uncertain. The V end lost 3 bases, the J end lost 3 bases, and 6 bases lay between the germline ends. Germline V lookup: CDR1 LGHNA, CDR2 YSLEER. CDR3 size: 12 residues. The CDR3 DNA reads TGCGCCAGCAGCCACGCGGACTACGAGCAGTACTTC. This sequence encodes CASSHADYEQYF.

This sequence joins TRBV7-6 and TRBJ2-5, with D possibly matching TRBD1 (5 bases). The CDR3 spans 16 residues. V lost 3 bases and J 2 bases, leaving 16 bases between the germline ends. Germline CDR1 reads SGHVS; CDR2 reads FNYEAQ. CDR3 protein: CASSFFQSRAQETQYF. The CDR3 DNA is TGTGCCAGCAGCTTTTTTCAGTCCAGGGCGCAAGAGACCCAGTACTTC.